Presented here are 18 T cell receptor beta chains from one specimen sequenced in a study of blood T cells in healthy people across ages. The use of a sample-barcoded 5' primer and a J-beta primer mix characterized a second PCR of roughly 6 to 11 cycles. Via MiXCR, TCRdb re-called the 5' RACE reads, giving one row per CDR3 protein. The sample yields around 800,000 distinct CDR3 sequences, around 25% seen once. The data also belong to a second study, concerning T cells of mothers and their children.

Sample: blood. These receptors were obtained from a boy younger than 18 in good health.

The V and J genes are TRBV29-1 and TRBJ2-7; D is possibly TRBD1 (7 bases). Germline values: CDR1 SQVTM, CDR2 ANQGSEA. V lost 3 bases to trimming and J lost 1 base, with 10 bases between them. The CDR3 consists of 13 residues. The CDR3 loop is CSVEGGQSYEQYF. The CDR3, as DNA: TGCAGCGTTGAGGGGGGACAGTCCTACGAGCAGTACTTC.

This clonotype was observed a few times. This chain uses TRBV12-3 or TRBV12-4 with TRBJ2-1; 13 bases fit TRBD2. The CDR3 totals 15 residues. Trimming took 5 bases from V and 9 from J; bases not matched to a gene: 7. The CDR3 spells CASSAGTSGVSEQFF. CDR3 bases: TGTGCCAGCAGTGCCGGGACTAGCGGGGTTTCTGAGCAGTTCTTC.

Points on this clonotype: Mismatch with germline at one junction end may stem from a read error. V gene TRBV6-6 combines with J gene TRBJ2-7; D may be TRBD2 (6 bases). Germline CDR1 and CDR2: MNHNY and SVGAGI (reference sequence). The CDR3 contains 13 residues. In DNA, the CDR3 is TGTGCCAGCTGCGCCCGGGGGTCCGGCGAGCGGTACTTC. This sequence encodes CASCARGSGERYF.

This clonotype was detected a few times. Since no conserved phenylalanine or tryptophan closes the CDR3, a read error is the likely cause. V is TRBV20-1 and J is TRBJ2-2; 12 bases agree with TRBD2. V dropped 7 bases and J dropped 3; count of bases not matched to a gene: 3. The germline gives CDR1 DFQATT, CDR2 SNEGSKA (reference sequence). The CDR3 runs to 14 residues. In DNA form, the CDR3 reads TGCAGTGTTAGGACTAGCGGGGACACCGGGGAGCTGTTTCTT. It yields the protein CSVRTSGDTGELFL.

The CDR3 spells CASSYKVTKYEQYF. The CDR3 coding sequence is TGTGCCAGCAGTTACAAGGTCACCAAGTACGAGCAGTACTTC. This chain joins TRBV6-5 and TRBJ2-7; D is unresolved. The V end lost 2 bases, the J end lost 4 bases, and 12 bases lay between the germline ends. Germline CDR1 is MNHEY and CDR2 is SVGAGI. The CDR3 spans 14 residues.

Only a few counts were recorded for this clonotype. The CDR3 DNA reads as TGCGCCAGCAGCTGGAGCGGGGGGGCAACAGATACGCAGTATTTT. Its translation: CASSWSGGATDTQYF. V is TRBV5-1 and J is TRBJ2-3; the match to TRBD2 covers 10 bases. V was clipped by 3 bases and J by 3 bases; unmatched bases: 4. This CDR3 contains 15 residues. CDR1 is SGHRS, CDR2 YFSETQ, per germline.

Concerning this clonotype: This sequence may be a read error, since a much larger clone differs from it by one base. The gene calls are TRBV2 and TRBJ2-7; D might be TRBD1 or TRBD2, each matching 6 bases. The germline V gene has CDR1 SNHLY and CDR2 FYNNEI. The CDR3 totals 14 residues. V dropped 5 bases and J dropped 1 base, with 12 bases sitting between them. CDR3 region: CASSFTGRSYEQYF. CDR3 nucleotides: TGTGCCAGCAGTTTTACAGGGAGGTCCTACGAGCAGTACTTC. The complete variable domain, with remaining parts taken from reference TRBV2 and TRBJ2-7, reads EPEVTQTPSHQVTQMGQEVILRCVPISNHLYFYWYRQILGQKVEFLVSFYNNEISEKSEIFDDQFSVERPDGSNFTLKIRSTKLEDSAMYFCASSFTGRSYEQYFGPGTRLTVT.

This clonotype was recorded only once. V usage is TRBV29-1 and J usage is TRBJ2-1, with 9 bases that match TRBD1. TRBJ2-7 explains the end of the DNA better; the J call may be wrong. This CDR3 spans 13 amino acids. Germline-derived CDR1 and CDR2 are SQVTM and ANQGSEA. DNA of the CDR3: TGCAGCGTTGGGACAGGGGAGGACTACGAGCAGTACTTC. Residues: CSVGTGEDYEQYF.

The chain carries TRBV4-1 and TRBJ1-2; 10 bases align to TRBD1. V lost 0 bases to trimming and J lost 4 bases; unmatched junction nucleotides: 5. The CDR3 has 16 amino acids. Germline V gene lookup returns CDR1 MGHRA and CDR2 YSYEKL. CDR3 bases: TGCGCCAGCAGCCAAGAGGTCCGGGACAGGGGCTATGGCTACACCTTC. Residues: CASSQEVRDRGYGYTF.

This chain's CDR3 is CASSQEPELDGYTF. The CDR3 region has the DNA TGCGCCAGCAGCCAAGAGCCGGAGCTCGATGGCTACACCTTC. The chain carries TRBV4-1 and TRBJ1-2; the D is unclear. The V gene's germline CDR1 is MGHRA and CDR2 YSYEKL. CDR3 length equals 14 residues. Trimming shortened V by 0 bases and J by 6 bases, and 11 bases separated the two germline ends.

This clonotype was seen only a few times. Since no conserved phenylalanine or tryptophan closes the CDR3, a read error is the likely cause. For the CDR3, the DNA is TGTGCCAGCAGTGGAGGGGGCCCTGGGGCCAACGTCCTGACTCTC. Translation: CASSGGGPGANVLTL. V and J are TRBV2 and TRBJ2-6, with TRBD1 identical over 7 bases. V lost 4 bases and J lost 2; bases outside the gene matches: 2. The V gene's germline CDR1 is SNHLY and CDR2 FYNNEI. The CDR3 is made up of 15 amino acids.

This chain links TRBV5-1 with TRBJ1-4; 8 bases fit TRBD1. The V gene's germline CDR1 is SGHRS and CDR2 YFSETQ. V lost 4 bases and J lost 6; bases outside the gene matches: 8. The CDR3 consists of 15 residues. The CDR3 DNA reads TGCGCCAGCAGCAGAGACAGGGGACTAGATGAAAAACTGTTTTTT. This sequence encodes CASSRDRGLDEKLFF.

This clonotype has only a few counts. Here the CDR3 reads CASSQARKGRGANYGYTF. In nucleotides, the CDR3 is TGTGCCAGCAGCCAAGCGAGAAAGGGGAGGGGAGCTAACTATGGCTACACCTTC. The gene calls are TRBV4-2 and TRBJ1-2; perhaps TRBD1 as D (5 bases). The V and J ends lost 1 base and 0 bases respectively, with 18 bases between them. The CDR3 length is 18 residues. The germline gives CDR1 LGHNA, CDR2 YNFKEQ.

This sequence joins TRBV7-2 and TRBJ2-5; D remains unclear. This CDR3 contains 14 residues. Germline V gives CDR1 SGHTA, CDR2 FQGNSA. V was trimmed by 6 bases and J by 0 bases, leaving 11 bases between them. The CDR3 protein is CASSISRYQETQYF. DNA for the CDR3: TGTGCCAGCAGTATCTCGAGATACCAAGAGACCCAGTACTTC.

The chain links TRBV4-1 to TRBJ1-2; 9 bases are shared with TRBD1. The CDR3 spans 14 residues. Germline values: CDR1 MGHRA, CDR2 YSYEKL. V was pared by 8 bases and J by 8 bases, with 12 bases of the junction left unmatched. In DNA form, the CDR3 reads TGCGCCAGCGGTCAGGGGGACAGGGATGGGGGCTACACCTTC. It is translated as CASGQGDRDGGYTF.

CDR3 bases: TGTGCCAGCAGCTTAGGGAAAAACAATGAGCAGTTCTTC. It codes for CASSLGKNNEQFF. The genes are TRBV11-2 and TRBJ2-5; D is ambiguous. The J call may not be correct, given that the DNA end is closer to TRBJ2-1. Germline V gives CDR1 SGHAT, CDR2 FQNNGV. This CDR3 is 13 amino acids long.

This chain links TRBV7-6 with TRBJ2-1; 9 bases map to TRBD2. After removal of 5 bases from V and 9 bases from J, the junction contained 5 bases not matched to a gene. This CDR3 is 13 amino acids long. Germline V CDR1 and CDR2: SGHVS, FNYEAQ. Here the CDR3 reads CASSPGLASEQFF. As DNA, the CDR3 is TGTGCCAGCAGCCCCGGACTAGCGTCTGAGCAGTTCTTC.

V gene TRBV6-5 combines with J gene TRBJ2-3; possible D gene TRBD1, 5 bases. CDR1 is MNHEY, CDR2 SVGAGI, per germline. Trimming pared 4 bases from V and 2 bases from J, leaving 13 bases between. This CDR3 is built from 15 residues. The CDR3 DNA is TGTGCCAGCAGTTTTAGCCCAGGGATCACAGATACGCAGTATTTT. Amino acid sequence: CASSFSPGITDTQYF.